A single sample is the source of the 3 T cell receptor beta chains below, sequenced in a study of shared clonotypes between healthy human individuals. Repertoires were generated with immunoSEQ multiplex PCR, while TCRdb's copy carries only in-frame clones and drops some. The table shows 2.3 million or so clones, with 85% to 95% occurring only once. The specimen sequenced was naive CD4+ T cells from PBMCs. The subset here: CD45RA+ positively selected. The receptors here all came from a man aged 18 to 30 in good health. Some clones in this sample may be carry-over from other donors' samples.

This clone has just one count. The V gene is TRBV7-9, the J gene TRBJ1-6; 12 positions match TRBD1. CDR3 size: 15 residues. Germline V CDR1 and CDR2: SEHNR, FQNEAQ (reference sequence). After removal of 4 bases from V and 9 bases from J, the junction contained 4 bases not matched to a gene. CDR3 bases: TGTGCCAGCAGCTCGGGACAGGGGGCGTTTTCACCCCTCCACTTT. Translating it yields CASSSGQGAFSPLHF.

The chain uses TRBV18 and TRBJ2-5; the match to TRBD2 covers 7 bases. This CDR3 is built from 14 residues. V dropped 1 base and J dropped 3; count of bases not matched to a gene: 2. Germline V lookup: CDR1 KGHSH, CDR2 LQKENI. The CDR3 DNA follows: TGTGCCAGCTCACCACAGGGAGGGGAAGAGACCCAGTACTTC. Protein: CASSPQGGEETQYF.

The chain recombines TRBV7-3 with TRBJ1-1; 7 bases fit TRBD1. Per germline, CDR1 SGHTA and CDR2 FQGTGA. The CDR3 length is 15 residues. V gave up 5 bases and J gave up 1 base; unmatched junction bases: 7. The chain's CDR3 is CASSQGGSPNTEAFF. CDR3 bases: TGTGCCAGCAGCCAGGGGGGCTCCCCGAACACTGAAGCTTTCTTT.